The present entry profiles one TCR beta chain with its context. Sequencing used immunoSEQ multiplex PCR; TCRdb keeps in-frame clones, though not all of them. The data hold roughly 100,000 clones, with about 90% observed a single time. The record originates from a study of T cell changes during pregnancy in multiple sclerosis. Germline assignment: CDR1 SGHRS and CDR2 YFSETQ. The V end was cut by 0 bases, the J end by 8 bases, with 9 bases between. This CDR3 has 13 residues. The rearrangement uses TRBV5-1 and TRBJ2-1; D gene uncertain. The source was peripheral blood, collected before pregnancy. This receptor was obtained from a female donor with multiple sclerosis, enrolled in a pregnancy study. The CDR3 region is CASSLAGPDEQFF. CDR3 in DNA: TGCGCCAGCAGCTTGGCTGGGCCCGATGAGCAGTTCTTC.